This T cell receptor beta chain was retrieved from a study of blood T cell repertoires in COVID-19. Study-wide background: COVID-19 samples, acute and convalescent, were from the United States, Italy and Spain. Sources were T cells, B-cell-depleted T cells, or PBMCs; the material itself was cDNA or gDNA.

The repertoire was sequenced with immunoSEQ multiplex PCR; TCRdb's copy has only in-frame clones and lacks some. Of 200,000 to 250,000 clones listed, 80% to 85% are singletons. The CDR3 consists of 19 residues. Germline CDR1 and CDR2: LNHDA and SQIVND (reference sequence). V lost 5 bases, J lost 1 base, and 13 bases stayed unmatched. The chain joins TRBV19 to TRBJ2-6, with TRBD1 identical over 8 bases. The TCR comes from a woman between 35 and 50 years old who had recovered from COVID-19. Sequenced sample: PBMCs or T cells enriched from blood (not recorded which). The CDR3 DNA sequence: TGTGCCAGTAGTCTTCTCAGACAGGGGATTCATTCTGGGGCCAACGTCCTGACTTTC. Amino acids: CASSLLRQGIHSGANVLTF.